This TCR beta chain was obtained from a study of molecular identifiers for immune sequencing clone quantification. Libraries of naive CD8 cells were prepared from approximately 20,000 to 1,000,000 sorted cells using 10%, 30% or 50% RNA. MiXCR, run by TCRdb on the PCR reads, gives a single entry per CDR3 protein. Here the sample spans approximately 670,000 distinct CDR3 sequences, about 20% being singletons. The CDR3 consists of 17 residues. From germline, CDR1 is MNHEY and CDR2 SMNVEV (reference sequence). Trimming at V came to 3 bases and at J to 4 bases, leaving 13 bases not matched to a gene. The TCR sequence derives from a human donor in good health. Some libraries in this study had Jurkat cell RNA spiked in. Sequenced: naive CD8+ T cells from blood, with Jurkat cell RNA spiked in. The subset: FACS-sorted CD8+CD4-CCR7+CD45RA+ naive T cells. The chain uses TRBV27 and TRBJ2-3, with 7 bases lining up with TRBD2. The CDR3 loop reads CASSLTHVSRGADTQYF. CDR3 DNA: TGTGCCAGCAGTTTGACCCACGTGTCTCGGGGGGCAGATACGCAGTATTTT.